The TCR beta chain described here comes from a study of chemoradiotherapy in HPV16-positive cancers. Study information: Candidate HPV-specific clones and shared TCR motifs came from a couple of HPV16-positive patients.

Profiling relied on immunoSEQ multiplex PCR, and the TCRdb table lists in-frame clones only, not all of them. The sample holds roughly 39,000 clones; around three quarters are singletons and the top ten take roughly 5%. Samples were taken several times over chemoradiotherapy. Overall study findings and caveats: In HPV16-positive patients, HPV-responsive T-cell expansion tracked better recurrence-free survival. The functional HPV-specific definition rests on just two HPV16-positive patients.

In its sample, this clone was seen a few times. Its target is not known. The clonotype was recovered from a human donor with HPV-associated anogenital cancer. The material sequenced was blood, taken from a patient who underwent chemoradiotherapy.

CDR3 residues: CAWEGGGYGYTF. CDR3 coding DNA: TGTGCCTGGGAAGGCGGGGGGTATGGCTACACCTTC. This sequence joins TRBV30 and TRBJ1-2; tentatively, D is TRBD1 (5 bases). Trimming removed 5 bases from V and 5 bases from J, with 12 bases in between. Germline CDR1 GTSNPN, CDR2 SVGIG (reference sequence). CDR3 length equals 12 residues.